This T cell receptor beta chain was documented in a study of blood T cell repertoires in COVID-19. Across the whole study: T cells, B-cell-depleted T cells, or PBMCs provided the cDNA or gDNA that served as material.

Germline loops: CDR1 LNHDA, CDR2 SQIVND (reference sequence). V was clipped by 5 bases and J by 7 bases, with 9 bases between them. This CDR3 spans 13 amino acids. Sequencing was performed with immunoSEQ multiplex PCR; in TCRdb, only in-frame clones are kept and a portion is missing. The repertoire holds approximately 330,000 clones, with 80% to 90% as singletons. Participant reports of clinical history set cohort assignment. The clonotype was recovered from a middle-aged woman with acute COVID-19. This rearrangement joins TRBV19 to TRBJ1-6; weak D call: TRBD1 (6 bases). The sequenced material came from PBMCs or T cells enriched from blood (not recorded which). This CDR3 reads CASSSGENSPLHF. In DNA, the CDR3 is TGTGCCAGTAGTTCAGGGGAAAATTCACCCCTCCACTTT.